Below, 26 T cell receptor beta chains from the same sample are listed, as sequenced in a study of T-cell reconstitution after alpha-beta-depleted transplantation in children. As it was prepared, the TCRbeta library received unique molecular identifiers. MiXCR was run by TCRdb on the PCR reads, yielding one entry per CDR3 protein. The sample records approximately 500,000 distinct CDR3 sequences, roughly a tenth being singletons. The sequenced sample was PBMCs, obtained before TCRalphabeta/CD19-depleted stem cell transplant. Source of these receptors: a child aged 2-15 years with inherited bone marrow failure, due to receive a stem cell transplant.

The sample holds many counts of this clonotype. This sequence joins TRBV6-2 or TRBV6-3 and TRBJ1-6; TRBD1 matches at 7 bases. Trimming removed 8 bases from V and 8 bases from J; junction bases left unmatched: 9. CDR1 is MNHEY, CDR2 SVGEGT, per germline. The CDR3 is 14 amino acids. The CDR3 nucleotides read TGTGCCAGCGCCAGGGGACAGACCCATTCACCCCTCCACTTT. It encodes CASARGQTHSPLHF.

As to this clonotype: Possible read error: a much larger clone is one base away. The CDR3 does not close with the conserved phenylalanine or tryptophan, likely indicating a read error. The CDR3 coding sequence is TGCAGTGCTAGACAGACTAGCGGGAGTAGGAGGACAGATACGCAGTATGTT. This translates into CSARQTSGSRRTDTQYV. The chain has TRBV20-1 and TRBJ2-3; TRBD2 aligns across 12 bases. The V segment lost 2 bases and the J segment 3 bases; nucleotides outside the gene matches: 9. CDR1 and CDR2 (germline): DFQATT, SNEGSKA (reference sequence). CDR3 length: 17 residues.

The chain employs TRBV27 and TRBJ1-2, with D possibly being TRBD1 (5 bases). Germline CDR1 reads MNHEY; CDR2 reads SMNVEV (reference sequence). This CDR3 comprises 17 residues. Trimming shortened V by 3 bases and J by 12 bases, and 29 bases separated the two germline ends. CDR3 nucleotide sequence: TGTGCCAGCAGTTTTTCGTTCCAGGGTAGCTACCTATACAGCCACACCTTC. Translated: CASSFSFQGSYLYSHTF.

This CDR3 reads CASSPDRASYNEQFF. DNA of the CDR3: TGTGCCAGTAGTCCGGACAGGGCGTCCTACAATGAGCAGTTCTTC. The chain is built from TRBV19 and TRBJ2-1, with 8 bases matching TRBD1. The CDR3 covers 15 residues. After removal of 5 bases from V and 1 base from J, the junction contained 4 bases not matched to a gene. CDR1 and CDR2 from the germline V gene are LNHDA and SQIVND (reference sequence).

This clonotype was counted at least ten times. The chain employs TRBV5-1 and TRBJ2-7; the match to TRBD2 covers 12 bases. Trimming took 0 bases from V and 4 from J; bases not matched to a gene: 8. CDR1 is SGHRS and CDR2 is YFSETQ in the germline V gene. The CDR3 has 17 amino acids. The CDR3 region is CASSLDPLAGGMYEQYF. The DNA of the CDR3 is TGCGCCAGCAGCTTGGATCCCCTAGCGGGAGGGATGTACGAGCAGTACTTC. Supplemented by reference TRBV5-1 and TRBJ2-7, the full variable domain reads KAGVTQTPRYLIKTRGQQVTLSCSPISGHRSVSWYQQTPGQGLQFLFEYFSETQRNKGNFPGRFSGRQFSNSRSEMNVSTLELGDSALYLCASSLDPLAGGMYEQYFGPGTRLTVT.

The rearrangement joins TRBV7-9 to TRBJ1-5; unclear D gene. CDR1 and CDR2 from the germline V gene are SEHNR and FQNEAQ (reference sequence). This CDR3 has 12 residues. V was shortened by 5 bases and J by 4 bases, with 6 bases between the two germline ends. CDR3 protein: CASSETNQPQHF. The CDR3 region has the DNA TGTGCCAGCAGCGAGACAAATCAGCCCCAGCATTTT.

The sample holds many counts of this clonotype. V usage is TRBV19 and J usage is TRBJ2-1, with 9 bases lining up with TRBD1. The CDR3 runs to 16 residues. The germline gives CDR1 LNHDA, CDR2 SQIVND (reference sequence). V shed 1 base and J 6 bases; nucleotides not matched to a gene: 7. CDR3 sequence (DNA): TGTGCCAGTAGTATAGGGGACAGGGCCCTTCTCAATGAGCAGTTCTTC. This codes for CASSIGDRALLNEQFF.

This clonotype was counted at least ten times. V is TRBV27 and J is TRBJ2-7; 11 bases agree with TRBD2. The germline V gene has CDR1 MNHEY and CDR2 SMNVEV (reference sequence). V lost 3 bases, J lost 2 bases, and 9 bases stayed unmatched. This CDR3 is built from 17 residues. The CDR3 coding sequence is TGTGCCAGCAGTTTGATAGCGGGAGGGCCGTCCCCCTACGAGCAGTACTTC. This gives the protein CASSLIAGGPSPYEQYF.

This clonotype has just a few counts. The chain recombines TRBV27 with TRBJ2-4; D possibly matches TRBD1 or TRBD2 (6 bases each). Germline values: CDR1 MNHEY, CDR2 SMNVEV (reference sequence). Trimming pared 6 bases from V and 1 base from J, leaving 13 bases between. There are 15 residues in the CDR3. The DNA for the CDR3 is TGTGCCAGCAGCGACCGGGGGCACGCCAAAAACATTCAGTACTTC. This translates into CASSDRGHAKNIQYF.

This clonotype was seen repeatedly, ten times or more. CDR3 bases: TGTGCCAGCAGTCGGAGGGGTCAAGAGACCCAGTACTTC. Residues: CASSRRGQETQYF. This sequence joins TRBV5-6 and TRBJ2-5, with a weak D call TRBD2 (6 bases). CDR1 is SGHDT and CDR2 is YYEEEE in the germline V gene. The CDR3 is made up of 13 amino acids. V shed 5 bases and J shed 2 bases, with 10 bases lying between them.

This clonotype has a handful of counts. V and J are TRBV2 and TRBJ1-1; D remains ambiguous. This CDR3 region has 14 residues. Germline CDR1 is SNHLY and CDR2 is FYNNEI. Trimming removed 8 bases at V and 0 bases at J, with 13 bases between. The CDR3 reads CASVGRNLNTEAFF. CDR3 nucleotide sequence: TGTGCCAGCGTCGGCAGGAACCTGAACACTGAAGCTTTCTTT.

This clonotype has at least ten counts. The V and J genes are TRBV4-3 and TRBJ2-7; the match to TRBD2 covers 8 bases. The germline gives CDR1 LGHNA, CDR2 YSLEER. V shed 1 base and J 2 bases; nucleotides not matched to a gene: 7. This CDR3 spans 16 amino acids. The CDR3 DNA reads TGCGCCAGCAGCCAAGGGGCTAGCGGGTTAACCTACGAGCAGTACTTC. Amino acids: CASSQGASGLTYEQYF.

This clonotype appeared many times. The gene calls are TRBV20-1 and TRBJ2-1; D call uncertain. V lost 4 bases and J lost 4, with 8 bases in between. The CDR3 loop spans 12 amino acids. From germline, CDR1 is DFQATT and CDR2 SNEGSKA (reference sequence). In nucleotides, the CDR3 is TGCAGTGCTATACTCTTATACAATGAGCAGTTCTTC. This translates into CSAILLYNEQFF.

This clonotype was detected ten times or more. This chain uses TRBV12-3 or TRBV12-4 with TRBJ2-1; D is uncertain. Trimming took off 3 bases at V and 6 bases at J, with 9 bases between the two ends. The CDR3 totals 13 residues. CDR3 nucleotides: TGTGCCAGCAGTTTTGGCGGAACCAATGAGCAGTTCTTC. This codes for CASSFGGTNEQFF.

This clonotype was detected ten times or more. The chain uses TRBV12-3 or TRBV12-4 and TRBJ2-1; TRBD1 agrees at 7 bases. V dropped 5 bases and J dropped 5; count of bases not matched to a gene: 12. The CDR3 contains 16 residues. CDR3 in DNA: TGTGCCAGCAGTCCGCCCCGAGAAGGGACAGACAATGAGCAGTTCTTC. Amino acid sequence: CASSPPREGTDNEQFF.

This clonotype was seen a handful of times. The chain links TRBV5-1 to TRBJ2-3; unclear D gene. This CDR3 spans 16 amino acids. Per germline, CDR1 SGHRS and CDR2 YFSETQ. V lost 0 bases to trimming and J lost 0 bases, with 11 bases between them. The CDR3 here is CASSLDRAESTDTQYF. The CDR3 coding sequence is TGCGCCAGCAGCTTGGATCGGGCGGAGAGCACAGATACGCAGTATTTT.

There are many counts of this clonotype. This chain joins TRBV28 and TRBJ1-1, with D unclear. Germline CDR1 reads MDHEN; CDR2 reads SYDVKM. The CDR3 length is 16 residues. V lost 6 bases, J lost 0 bases, and 17 bases lay in between. This chain's CDR3 is CASSPRRRALNTEAFF. The CDR3 nucleotides are TGTGCCAGCAGCCCACGCCGACGGGCCTTGAACACTGAAGCTTTCTTT.

In its sample, this clonotype was seen many times. The V gene is TRBV15, the J gene TRBJ2-7; weak D call: TRBD1 (5 bases). The CDR3 is 15 amino acids. CDR1 LNHNV and CDR2 YYDKDF come from the germline V gene (reference sequence). V dropped 1 base and J dropped 2 bases, with 12 bases sitting between them. CDR3: CATSRAPGPAYEQYF. The CDR3 coding sequence is TGTGCCACCAGCAGAGCCCCAGGGCCCGCCTACGAGCAGTACTTC.

This clonotype was detected many times. This rearrangement joins TRBV7-2 to TRBJ1-1; D possibly corresponds to TRBD1 (5 bases). Between the trimmed V and J ends, which lost 2 bases and 6 bases, there was a span of 10 bases. Per germline, CDR1 SGHTA and CDR2 FQGNSA. The CDR3 covers 13 residues. CDR3 DNA: TGTGCCAGCAGCTTATGGGGGAGCCCTGAAGCTTTCTTT. It encodes CASSLWGSPEAFF.

This clonotype has ten or more counts. The V call is TRBV12-3 or TRBV12-4, the J call TRBJ2-1, with 8 positions matching TRBD1. With 0 bases clipped from V and 8 bases from J, the junction kept 6 bases outside the gene matches. CDR3 length: 15 residues. The CDR3, as DNA: TGTGCCAGCAGTTTAGCGGAGACAGGGGTATATGAGCAGTTCTTC. Protein sequence: CASSLAETGVYEQFF.

Only a few counts were recorded for this clonotype. The V call is TRBV29-1, the J call TRBJ2-7, with D possibly TRBD2 on 5 matching bases. Germline CDR1 is SQVTM and CDR2 is ANQGSEA. V was clipped by 4 bases and J by 6 bases, with 16 bases between them. The length of the CDR3 is 13 residues. CDR3 DNA sequence: TGCAGCGTTGTTAGACCCGCGGGTCTCGAGCAGTACTTC. It yields the protein CSVVRPAGLEQYF.

This clonotype has only a few counts. The chain is built from TRBV7-6 and TRBJ2-2; tentative D call: TRBD2 (6 bases). V shed 5 bases and J shed 7 bases, with 8 bases lying between them. In germline, CDR1 is SGHVS, CDR2 FNYEAQ. The CDR3 runs to 12 residues. In DNA form, the CDR3 reads TGTGCCAGCAGCCAGCGGGTCGGGGAGCTGTTTTTT. This encodes CASSQRVGELFF.

This clonotype came up many times. This chain joins TRBV27 and TRBJ2-5; weak D call: TRBD2 (5 bases). The germline CDR1 and CDR2 sequences are MNHEY and SMNVEV (reference sequence). This CDR3 is built from 15 residues. The germline V and J ends were trimmed by 2 bases and 5 bases, with 15 bases remaining between them. This CDR3 reads CASSLTWTVRETQYF. The CDR3 DNA is TGTGCCAGCAGTTTAACCTGGACTGTCCGGGAGACCCAGTACTTC.

This clonotype has a count of ten or more. The chain links TRBV27 to TRBJ2-7; 8 bases are a match to TRBD1. Germline loops: CDR1 MNHEY, CDR2 SMNVEV (reference sequence). V was pared by 7 bases and J by 5 bases, with 7 bases of the junction left unmatched. The CDR3 extends over 13 amino acids. The CDR3 reads CASTRTGSHEQYF. The CDR3 DNA reads as TGTGCCAGCACTAGGACAGGGAGCCACGAGCAGTACTTC.

This clonotype was recorded at least ten times. The chain is built from TRBV28 and TRBJ2-3, with 12 bases matching TRBD2. Germline lookup yields CDR1 MDHEN and CDR2 SYDVKM. V dropped 7 bases and J dropped 6; count of bases not matched to a gene: 5. This CDR3 region has 14 residues. CDR3 DNA sequence: TGTGCCAGCATCCGACTAGCGGGAGCGGATACGCAGTATTTT. Its translation: CASIRLAGADTQYF.

This clonotype appeared many times. The chain combines TRBV7-2 with TRBJ2-7, with 7 positions matching TRBD1. Germline-derived CDR1 and CDR2 are SGHTA and FQGNSA. The CDR3 extends over 16 amino acids. V lost 6 bases and J lost 3; bases outside the gene matches: 14. CDR3 protein: CASRGTADTVFYEQYF. The CDR3 DNA reads as TGTGCCAGCAGAGGGACAGCAGACACGGTGTTCTACGAGCAGTACTTC.